The 9 T cell receptor beta chains given below trace back to one sample, sequenced in a study of graft-versus-host responses after intestinal transplantation. These receptors are not linked to any known antigen. The protocol was immunoSEQ multiplex PCR, while the TCRdb copy is restricted to in-frame clones and leaves out a portion. The sample holds roughly 97,000 clones, roughly 87% seen once. The input for sequencing was unstimulated CD4+ T cells sorted from spleen or lymph node cells, taken before intestinal transplant. The receptor set was obtained from a human donor who received an intestinal transplant.

This rearrangement joins TRBV2 to TRBJ1-6; D is undetermined. CDR1 and CDR2 (germline): SNHLY, FYNNEI. The CDR3 totals 17 residues. Trimming pared 8 bases from V and 3 bases from J, leaving 20 bases between. This chain's CDR3 is CASRFEESLYYNSPLHF. CDR3 bases: TGTGCCAGCCGATTCGAGGAGTCTCTATACTATAATTCACCCCTCCACTTT.

This clone has only a few counts. The chain is built from TRBV5-5 and TRBJ2-7; 7 bases align to TRBD2. There are 15 residues in the CDR3. Germline V gene lookup returns CDR1 SGHKS and CDR2 YYEKEE (reference sequence). J was trimmed by 2 bases and V by 0 bases; bases with no gene match: 5. CDR3 nucleotides: TGTGCCAGCAGCTTGGGGCAGGGAGGGACCTACGAGCAGTACTTC. Amino acid sequence: CASSLGQGGTYEQYF.

J is TRBJ2-1 and V is TRBV7-2; the match to TRBD2 covers 10 bases. The CDR3 spans 15 residues. V was clipped by 1 base and J by 3 bases; unmatched bases: 0. CDR1 and CDR2 from the germline V gene are SGHTA and FQGNSA. CDR3 DNA: TGTGCCAGCAGCTTAGGGACTAGCGGCTACAATGAGCAGTTCTTC. Protein: CASSLGTSGYNEQFF. Full variable domain (rest looked up from reference TRBV7-2 and TRBJ2-1): GAGVSQSPSNKVTEKGKDVELRCDPISGHTALYWYRQSLGQGLEFLIYFQGNSAPDKSGLPSDRFSAERTGGSVSTLTIQRTQQEDSAVYLCASSLGTSGYNEQFFGPGTRLTVL.

J is TRBJ2-7 and V is TRBV27; D is unclear. CDR1 is MNHEY and CDR2 is SMNVEV in the germline V gene (reference sequence). The CDR3 is 14 amino acids. Trimming removed 4 bases at V and 0 bases at J, with 10 bases between. This CDR3 reads CASSSGRSSYEQYF. The CDR3, as DNA: TGTGCCAGCAGTTCCGGACGGAGCTCCTACGAGCAGTACTTC.

For the CDR3, the DNA is TGTGCCAGCAGTGTTGTAGACAATGAGCAGTTCTTC. Protein: CASSVVDNEQFF. The V call is TRBV2, the J call TRBJ2-1; D gene uncertain. The V gene lost 4 bases and the J gene lost 5 bases, with 6 bases spanning the gap. The CDR3 covers 12 residues. Germline assignment: CDR1 SNHLY and CDR2 FYNNEI. The full variable domain, its missing parts supplied by reference TRBV2 and TRBJ2-1, is EPEVTQTPSHQVTQMGQEVILRCVPISNHLYFYWYRQILGQKVEFLVSFYNNEISEKSEIFDDQFSVERPDGSNFTLKIRSTKLEDSAMYFCASSVVDNEQFFGPGTRLTVL.

The J gene is TRBJ1-1, the V gene TRBV7-9, with D uncertain. CDR3 length: 13 amino acids. Trimming took 6 bases from V and 4 from J, leaving 12 bases between them. Germline values: CDR1 SEHNR, CDR2 FQNEAQ (reference sequence). The CDR3 reads CASRQRAVTEAFF. DNA for the CDR3: TGTGCCAGCAGACAGAGGGCCGTCACTGAAGCTTTCTTT.

The chain links TRBV7-9 to TRBJ1-2; D gene unclear. Germline CDR1 reads SEHNR; CDR2 reads FQNEAQ (reference sequence). V lost 3 bases and J lost 4, with 12 bases in between. The CDR3 length is 14 residues. CDR3 region: CASSLGRPTYGYTF. In DNA form, the CDR3 reads TGTGCCAGCAGCTTGGGGAGGCCGACCTATGGCTACACCTTC.

The V and J genes are TRBV6-5 and TRBJ1-2, with 10 bases aligning to TRBD1. The CDR3 has 15 amino acids. Looked up from germline, CDR1 is MNHEY and CDR2 is SVGAGI. Losses at the gene ends were 2 bases for V and 4 bases for J; bases not matched to a gene: 4. The CDR3 coding sequence is TGTGCCAGCAGTTACAGAAGGACAGGGGGCTATGGCTACACCTTC. The encoded protein is CASSYRRTGGYGYTF.

The chain has TRBV5-1 and TRBJ1-6; D gene uncertain. V dropped 2 bases and J dropped 10 bases, with 16 bases sitting between them. The CDR3 contains 15 residues. Germline CDR1 reads SGHRS; CDR2 reads YFSETQ. This CDR3 is CASSFATGRESPLHF. As DNA, the CDR3 is TGCGCCAGCAGCTTTGCGACGGGGAGGGAATCACCCCTCCACTTT. Full variable domain (rest looked up from reference TRBV5-1 and TRBJ1-6): KAGVTQTPRYLIKTRGQQVTLSCSPISGHRSVSWYQQTPGQGLQFLFEYFSETQRNKGNFPGRFSGRQFSNSRSEMNVSTLELGDSALYLCASSFATGRESPLHFGNGTRLTVT.